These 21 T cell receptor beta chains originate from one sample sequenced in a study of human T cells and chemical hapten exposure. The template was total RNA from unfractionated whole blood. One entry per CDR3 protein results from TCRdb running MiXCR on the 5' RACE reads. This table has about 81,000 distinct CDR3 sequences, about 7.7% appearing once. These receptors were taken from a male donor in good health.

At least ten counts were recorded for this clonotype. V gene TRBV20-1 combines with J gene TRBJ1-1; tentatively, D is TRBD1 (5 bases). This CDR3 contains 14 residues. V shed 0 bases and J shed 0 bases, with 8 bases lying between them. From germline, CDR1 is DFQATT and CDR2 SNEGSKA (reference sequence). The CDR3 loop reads CSAREDTLNTEAFF. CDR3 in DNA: TGCAGTGCTAGAGAGGACACTCTGAACACTGAAGCTTTCTTT.

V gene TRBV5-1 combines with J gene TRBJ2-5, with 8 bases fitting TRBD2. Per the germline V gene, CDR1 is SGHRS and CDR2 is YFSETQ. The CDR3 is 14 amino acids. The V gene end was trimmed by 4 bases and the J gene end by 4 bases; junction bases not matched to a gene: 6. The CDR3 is CASSKGGGRETQYF. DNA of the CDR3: TGCGCCAGCAGCAAGGGCGGGGGGAGAGAGACCCAGTACTTC. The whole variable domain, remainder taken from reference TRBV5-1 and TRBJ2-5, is KAGVTQTPRYLIKTRGQQVTLSCSPISGHRSVSWYQQTPGQGLQFLFEYFSETQRNKGNFPGRFSGRQFSNSRSEMNVSTLELGDSALYLCASSKGGGRETQYFGPGTRLLVL.

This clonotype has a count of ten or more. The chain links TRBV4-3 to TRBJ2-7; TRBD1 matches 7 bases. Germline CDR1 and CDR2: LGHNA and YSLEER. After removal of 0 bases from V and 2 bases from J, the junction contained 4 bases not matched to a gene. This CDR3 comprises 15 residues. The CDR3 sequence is CASSQDGQAAYEQYF. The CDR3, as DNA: TGCGCCAGCAGCCAAGACGGACAGGCCGCCTACGAGCAGTACTTC.

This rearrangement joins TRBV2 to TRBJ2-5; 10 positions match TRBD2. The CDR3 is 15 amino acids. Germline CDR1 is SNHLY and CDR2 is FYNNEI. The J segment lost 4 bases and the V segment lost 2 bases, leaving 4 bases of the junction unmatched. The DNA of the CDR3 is TGTGCCAGCAGTGAACTAGCGGGAGTAGCAGAGACCCAGTACTTC. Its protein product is CASSELAGVAETQYF. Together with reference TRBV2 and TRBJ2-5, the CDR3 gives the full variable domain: EPEVTQTPSHQVTQMGQEVILRCVPISNHLYFYWYRQILGQKVEFLVSFYNNEISEKSEIFDDQFSVERPDGSNFTLKIRSTKLEDSAMYFCASSELAGVAETQYFGPGTRLLVL.

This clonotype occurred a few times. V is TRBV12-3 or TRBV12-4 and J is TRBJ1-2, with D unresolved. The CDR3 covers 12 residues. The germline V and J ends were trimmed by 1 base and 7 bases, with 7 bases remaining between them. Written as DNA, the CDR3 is TGTGCCAGCAGTTTAGTACTCGGTGGCTACACCTTC. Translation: CASSLVLGGYTF.

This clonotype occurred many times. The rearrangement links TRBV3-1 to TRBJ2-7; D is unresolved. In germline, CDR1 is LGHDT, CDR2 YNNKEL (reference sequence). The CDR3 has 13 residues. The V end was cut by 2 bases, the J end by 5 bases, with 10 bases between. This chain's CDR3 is CASSQRTPDEQYF. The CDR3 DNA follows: TGTGCCAGCAGCCAACGAACCCCCGACGAGCAGTACTTC.

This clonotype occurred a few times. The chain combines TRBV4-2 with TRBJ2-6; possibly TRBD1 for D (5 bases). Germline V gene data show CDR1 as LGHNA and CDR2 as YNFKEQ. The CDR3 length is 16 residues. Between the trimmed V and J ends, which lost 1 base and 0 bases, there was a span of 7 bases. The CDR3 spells CASSQARASGANVLTF. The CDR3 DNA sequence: TGTGCCAGCAGCCAAGCCAGGGCCTCTGGGGCCAACGTCCTGACTTTC.

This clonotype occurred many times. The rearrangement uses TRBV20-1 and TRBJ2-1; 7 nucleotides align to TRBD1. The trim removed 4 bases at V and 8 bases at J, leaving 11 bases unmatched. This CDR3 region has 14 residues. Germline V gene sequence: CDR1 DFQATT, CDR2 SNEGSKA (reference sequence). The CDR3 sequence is CSANVRGNSDEQFF. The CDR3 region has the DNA TGCAGTGCTAACGTCAGGGGGAATAGCGATGAGCAGTTCTTC.

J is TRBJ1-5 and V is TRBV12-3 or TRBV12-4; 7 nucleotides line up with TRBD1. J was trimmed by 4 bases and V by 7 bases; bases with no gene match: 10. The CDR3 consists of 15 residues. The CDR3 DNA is TGTGCCAGCAATACTCGACAGGGAGCGAATCAGCCCCAGCATTTT. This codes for CASNTRQGANQPQHF.

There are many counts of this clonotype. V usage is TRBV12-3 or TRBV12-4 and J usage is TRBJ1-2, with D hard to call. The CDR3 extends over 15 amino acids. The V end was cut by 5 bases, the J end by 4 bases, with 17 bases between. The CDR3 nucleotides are TGTGCCAGCAGTCCCGCCAGACGTGGCGCCTATGGCTACACCTTC. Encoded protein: CASSPARRGAYGYTF.

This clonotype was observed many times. CDR3 sequence: CSARDRRTSGYSYEQYF. The CDR3 nucleotides read TGCAGTGCTAGAGATCGTCGGACTAGCGGTTACTCCTACGAGCAGTACTTC. The chain links TRBV20-1 to TRBJ2-7, with TRBD2 identical over 10 bases. The CDR3 runs 17 residues. V lost 0 bases and J lost 0; bases outside the gene matches: 8. Germline V gene sequence: CDR1 DFQATT, CDR2 SNEGSKA (reference sequence).

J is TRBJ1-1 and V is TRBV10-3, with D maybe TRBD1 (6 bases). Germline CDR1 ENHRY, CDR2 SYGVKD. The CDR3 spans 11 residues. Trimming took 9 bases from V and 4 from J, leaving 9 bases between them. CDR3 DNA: TGTGCCATAGGGGGGGGCACTGAAGCTTTCTTT. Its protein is CAIGGGTEAFF.

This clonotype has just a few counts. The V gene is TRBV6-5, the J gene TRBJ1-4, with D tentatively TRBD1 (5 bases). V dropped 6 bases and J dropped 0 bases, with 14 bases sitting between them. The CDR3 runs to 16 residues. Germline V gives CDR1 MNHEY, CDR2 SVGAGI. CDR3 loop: CASSHEGSATNEKLFF. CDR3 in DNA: TGTGCCAGCAGCCACGAGGGGTCAGCAACTAATGAAAAACTGTTTTTT.

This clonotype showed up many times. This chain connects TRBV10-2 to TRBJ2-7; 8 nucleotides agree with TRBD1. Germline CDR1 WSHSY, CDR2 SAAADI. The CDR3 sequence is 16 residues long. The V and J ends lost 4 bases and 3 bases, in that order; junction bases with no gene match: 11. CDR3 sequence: CASSVLGDRRIYEQYF. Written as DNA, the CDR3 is TGCGCCAGCAGTGTATTAGGGGACAGGCGAATCTACGAGCAGTACTTC.

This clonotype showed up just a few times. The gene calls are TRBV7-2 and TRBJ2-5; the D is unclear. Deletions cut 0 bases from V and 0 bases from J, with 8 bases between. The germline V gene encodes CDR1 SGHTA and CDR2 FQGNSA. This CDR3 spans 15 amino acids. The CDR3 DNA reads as TGTGCCAGCAGCTTAGCCCTCTCGTACCAAGAGACCCAGTACTTC. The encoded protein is CASSLALSYQETQYF. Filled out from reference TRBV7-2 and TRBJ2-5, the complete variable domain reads GAGVSQSPSNKVTEKGKDVELRCDPISGHTALYWYRQSLGQGLEFLIYFQGNSAPDKSGLPSDRFSAERTGGSVSTLTIQRTQQEDSAVYLCASSLALSYQETQYFGPGTRLLVL.

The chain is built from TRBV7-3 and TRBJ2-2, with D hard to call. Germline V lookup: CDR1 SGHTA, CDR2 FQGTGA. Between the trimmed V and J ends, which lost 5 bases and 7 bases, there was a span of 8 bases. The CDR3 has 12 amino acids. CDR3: CASSPQGGELFF. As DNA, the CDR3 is TGTGCCAGCAGCCCGCAAGGCGGGGAGCTGTTTTTT.

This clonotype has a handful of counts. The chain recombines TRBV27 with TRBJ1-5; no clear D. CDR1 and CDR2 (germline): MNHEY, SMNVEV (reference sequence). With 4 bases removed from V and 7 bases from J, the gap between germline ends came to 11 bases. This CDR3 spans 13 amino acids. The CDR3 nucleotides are TGTGCCAGCAGTTCGGGTTTCGGACAGCCCCAGCATTTT. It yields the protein CASSSGFGQPQHF.

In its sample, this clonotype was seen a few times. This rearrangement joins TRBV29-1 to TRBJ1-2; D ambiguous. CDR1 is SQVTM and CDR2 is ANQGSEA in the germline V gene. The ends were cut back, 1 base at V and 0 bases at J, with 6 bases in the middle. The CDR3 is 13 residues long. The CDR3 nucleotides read TGCAGCGTTGAAGTTATAACTAACTATGGCTACACCTTC. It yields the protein CSVEVITNYGYTF.

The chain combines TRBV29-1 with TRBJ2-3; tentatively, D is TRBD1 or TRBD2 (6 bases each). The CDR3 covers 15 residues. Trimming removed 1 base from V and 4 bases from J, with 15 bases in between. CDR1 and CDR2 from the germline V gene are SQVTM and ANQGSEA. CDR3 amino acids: CSVEVMEGVSDTQYF. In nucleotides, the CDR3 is TGCAGCGTTGAAGTTATGGAGGGGGTCTCAGATACGCAGTATTTT.

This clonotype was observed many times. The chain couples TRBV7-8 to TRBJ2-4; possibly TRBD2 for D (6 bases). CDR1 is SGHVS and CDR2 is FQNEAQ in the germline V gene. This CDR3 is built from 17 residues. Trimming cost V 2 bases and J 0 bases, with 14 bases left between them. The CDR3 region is CASSLLGLLPAKNIQYF. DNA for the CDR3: TGTGCCAGCAGCTTATTGGGACTCCTCCCAGCCAAAAACATTCAGTACTTC.

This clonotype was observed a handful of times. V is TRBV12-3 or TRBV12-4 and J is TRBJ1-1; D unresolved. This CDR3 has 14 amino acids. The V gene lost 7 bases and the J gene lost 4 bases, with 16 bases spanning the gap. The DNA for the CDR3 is TGTGCCAGCACTGCGTGGATTCAGAGCACTGAAGCTTTCTTT. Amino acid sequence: CASTAWIQSTEAFF.